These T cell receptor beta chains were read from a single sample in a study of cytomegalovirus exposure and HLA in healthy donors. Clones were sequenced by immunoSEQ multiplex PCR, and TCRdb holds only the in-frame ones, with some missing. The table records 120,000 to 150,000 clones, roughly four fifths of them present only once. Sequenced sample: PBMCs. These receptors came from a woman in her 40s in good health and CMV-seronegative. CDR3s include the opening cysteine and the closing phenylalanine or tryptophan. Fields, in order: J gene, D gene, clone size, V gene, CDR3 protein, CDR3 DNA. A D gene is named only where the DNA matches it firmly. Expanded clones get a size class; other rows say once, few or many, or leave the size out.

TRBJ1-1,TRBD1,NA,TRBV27,CASSEGGPRGTEAFF,TGTGCCAGCAGTGAAGGGGGCCCAAGAGGAACTGAAGCTTTCTTT
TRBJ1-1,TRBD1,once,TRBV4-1,CASSQDAGGTEAFF,TGCGCCAGCAGCCAAGATGCAGGGGGGACTGAAGCTTTCTTT
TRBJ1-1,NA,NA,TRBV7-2,CASSLIGGGYTEAFF,TGTGCCAGCAGCTTAATAGGGGGGGGATACACTGAAGCTTTCTTT
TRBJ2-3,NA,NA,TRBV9,CASNPSGGGPDTQYF,TGTGCCAGCAACCCTAGCGGAGGGGGACCAGATACGCAGTATTTT
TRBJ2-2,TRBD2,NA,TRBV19,CASSSWTSGDGELFF,TGTGCCAGTAGCTCTTGGACTAGCGGCGACGGGGAGCTGTTTTTT
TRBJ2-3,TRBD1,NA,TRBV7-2,CASSLFRAGGITDTQYF,TGTGCCAGCAGCTTATTTAGGGCAGGGGGCATCACAGATACGCAGTATTTT
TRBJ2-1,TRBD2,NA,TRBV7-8,CASSSLPGLGDEQFF,TGTGCCAGCAGCTCACTGCCCGGACTAGGGGATGAGCAGTTCTTC
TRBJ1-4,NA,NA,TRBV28,CASSFLGAGNEKLFF,TGTGCCAGCAGTTTTCTGGGGGCCGGTAATGAAAAACTGTTTTTT
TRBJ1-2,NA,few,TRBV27,CASSLGGFPYGYTF,TGTGCCAGCAGTTTGGGAGGCTTCCCCTATGGCTACACCTTC
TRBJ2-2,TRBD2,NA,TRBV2,CASILGLAGVTGELFF,TGTGCCAGCATCTTAGGACTAGCGGGGGTTACCGGGGAGCTGTTTTTT
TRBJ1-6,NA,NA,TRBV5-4,CASCDEGLDSPLHF,TGTGCCAGCTGTGACGAGGGATTGGATTCACCCCTCCACTTT
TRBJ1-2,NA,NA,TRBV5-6,CASSFGGQGISYGYTF,TGTGCCAGCAGCTTTGGTGGGCAGGGGATTTCCTATGGCTACACCTTC
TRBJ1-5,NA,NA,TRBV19,CASSRIWGSNQPQHF,TGTGCCAGTAGTAGAATTTGGGGCAGCAATCAGCCCCAGCATTTT
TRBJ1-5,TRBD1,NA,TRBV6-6,CASRRQGNQPQHF,TGTGCCAGCAGAAGACAGGGGAATCAGCCCCAGCATTTT
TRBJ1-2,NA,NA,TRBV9,CASSGGFYGYTF,TGTGCCAGCAGCGGAGGATTTTATGGCTACACCTTC
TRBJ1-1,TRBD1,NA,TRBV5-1,CASRSSAGGNTEAFF,TGCGCCAGCAGAAGTTCGGCAGGGGGGAACACTGAAGCTTTCTTT
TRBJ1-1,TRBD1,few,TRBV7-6,CASSPSTGSATEAFF,TGTGCCAGCAGCCCTTCGACAGGGAGTGCCACTGAAGCTTTCTTT
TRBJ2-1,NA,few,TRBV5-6,CASSLGAFADNEQFF,TGTGCCAGCAGCTTAGGGGCGTTTGCGGACAATGAGCAGTTCTTC
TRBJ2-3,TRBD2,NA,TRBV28,CASSSAIAGGRDTQYF,TGTGCCAGCAGTTCCGCCATAGCGGGGGGAAGAGATACGCAGTATTTT
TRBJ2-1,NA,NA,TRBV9,CASSAKGVDGHEQFF,TGTGCCAGCAGCGCGAAGGGGGTGGACGGGCATGAGCAGTTCTTC
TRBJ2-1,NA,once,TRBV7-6,CASSSTGTFSYNEQFF,TGTGCCAGCAGCTCCACCGGGACATTCTCCTACAATGAGCAGTTCTTC
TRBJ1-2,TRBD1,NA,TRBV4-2,CASSTDRGSYGYTF,TGTGCCAGCAGCACGGACAGGGGAAGCTATGGCTACACCTTC
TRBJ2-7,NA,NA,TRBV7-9,CASGGGAVSYEQYF,TGTGCCAGCGGCGGAGGGGCCGTTTCCTACGAGCAGTACTTC
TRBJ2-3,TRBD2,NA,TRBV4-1,CASSHLLAGRTDTQYF,TGCGCCAGCAGCCACCTACTAGCGGGGCGCACAGATACGCAGTATTTT
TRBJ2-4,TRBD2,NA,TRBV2,CASTILAGISF,TGTGCCAGCACTATACTAGCGGGGATATCCTTC
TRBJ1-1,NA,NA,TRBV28,CASSVVVVAEAFF,TGTGCCAGCAGTGTAGTAGTGGTGGCTGAAGCTTTCTTT
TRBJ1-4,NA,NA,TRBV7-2,CASSFSGSGEKLFF,TGTGCCAGCAGCTTCTCAGGGTCGGGTGAAAAACTGTTTTTT
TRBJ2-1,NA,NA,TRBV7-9,CASSSPRAEQFF,TGTGCCAGCAGCTCCCCGAGGGCTGAGCAGTTCTTC
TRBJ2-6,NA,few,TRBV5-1,CASSLAAGQISGANVLTF,TGCGCCAGCAGCTTGGCCGCAGGACAAATCTCTGGGGCCAACGTCCTGACTTTC
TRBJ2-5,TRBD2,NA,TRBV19,CASTTGGETQYF,TGTGCCAGCACAACCGGGGGGGAGACCCAGTACTTC
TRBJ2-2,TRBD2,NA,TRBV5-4,CASSPGGTLPGELFF,TGTGCCAGCAGCCCCGGGGGGACCCTGCCCGGGGAGCTGTTTTTT
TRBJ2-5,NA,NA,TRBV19,CASRGSIYQETQYF,TGTGCCAGTAGGGGGAGCATATACCAAGAGACCCAGTACTTC
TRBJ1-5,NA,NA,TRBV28,CASSEEAGYSNQPQHF,TGTGCCAGCAGTGAGGAAGCTGGTTATAGCAATCAGCCCCAGCATTTT
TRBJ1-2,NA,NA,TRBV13,CASSLVGGMDGYTF,TGTGCCAGCAGCTTAGTGGGGGGGATGGATGGCTACACCTTC
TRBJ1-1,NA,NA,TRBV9,CASSAASGAEAFF,TGTGCCAGCAGCGCCGCCTCGGGGGCTGAAGCTTTCTTT
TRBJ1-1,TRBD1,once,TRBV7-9,CASSLDAGTVFTNTEAFF,TGTGCCAGCAGCTTAGATGCCGGGACAGTGTTCACTAACACTGAAGCTTTCTTT
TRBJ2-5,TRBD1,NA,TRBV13,CASSLTGVQETQYF,TGTGCCAGCAGCCTTACAGGGGTGCAAGAGACCCAGTACTTC
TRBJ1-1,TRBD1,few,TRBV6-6,CASSPPGGLAFF,TGTGCCAGCAGTCCACCAGGGGGACTGGCTTTCTTT
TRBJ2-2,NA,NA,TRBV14,CASSQGAGKMFF,TGTGCCAGCAGCCAAGGCGCAGGGAAGATGTTTTTT
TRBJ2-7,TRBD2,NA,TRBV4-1,CASSQERGTDFQYF,TGCGCCAGCAGCCAAGAGCGGGGGACCGATTTTCAGTACTTC
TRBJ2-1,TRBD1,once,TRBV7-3,CASSPTGDEQFF,TGTGCCAGCAGCCCAACAGGGGATGAGCAGTTCTTC
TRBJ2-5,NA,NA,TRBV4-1,CASSHRVRETQYF,TGCGCCAGCAGCCACCGAGTTCGGGAGACCCAGTACTTC
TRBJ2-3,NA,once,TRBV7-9,CASSLARNEDTQYF,TGTGCCAGCAGCTTAGCCAGGAATGAAGATACGCAGTATTTT
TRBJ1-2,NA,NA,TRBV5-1,CASSLGSNDGYTF,TGCGCCAGCAGCTTGGGGAGCAACGATGGCTACACCTTC
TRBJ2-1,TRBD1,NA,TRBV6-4,CASSDSQGANEQFF,TGTGCCAGCAGTGACTCGCAGGGGGCGAATGAGCAGTTCTTC
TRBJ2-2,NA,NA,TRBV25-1,CASSGDTGSGELFF,TGTGCCAGCAGTGGCGATACAGGGTCCGGGGAGCTGTTTTTT
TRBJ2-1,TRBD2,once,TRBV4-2,CASSQDRLAADNEQFF,TGTGCCAGCAGCCAAGATCGACTAGCGGCTGACAATGAGCAGTTCTTC
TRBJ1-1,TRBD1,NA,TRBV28,CASSTPTGGETEAFF,TGTGCCAGCAGTACACCAACAGGGGGAGAGACTGAAGCTTTCTTT
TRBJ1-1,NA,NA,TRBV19,CASSISVRESAFF,TGTGCCAGTAGTATTTCTGTACGGGAGTCGGCTTTCTTT
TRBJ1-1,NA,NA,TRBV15,CATSRETGQNTEAFF,TGTGCCACCAGCAGAGAAACAGGGCAAAACACTGAAGCTTTCTTT
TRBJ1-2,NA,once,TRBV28,CASSSDSNYGYTF,TGTGCCAGCAGTTCCGACAGTAACTATGGCTACACCTTC
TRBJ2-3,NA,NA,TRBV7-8,CASSLVLTDTQYF,TGTGCCAGCAGCTTAGTCCTTACAGATACGCAGTATTTT
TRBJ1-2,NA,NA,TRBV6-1,CASSEVMTANYGYTF,TGTGCCAGCAGTGAAGTGATGACAGCTAACTATGGCTACACCTTC
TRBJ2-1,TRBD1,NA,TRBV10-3,CAISDRDRQTYNEQFF,TGTGCCATCAGTGATCGGGACAGACAAACCTACAATGAGCAGTTCTTC
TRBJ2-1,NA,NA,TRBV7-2,CASSLLDLYNEQFF,TGTGCCAGCAGCTTACTTGACTTATACAATGAGCAGTTCTTC